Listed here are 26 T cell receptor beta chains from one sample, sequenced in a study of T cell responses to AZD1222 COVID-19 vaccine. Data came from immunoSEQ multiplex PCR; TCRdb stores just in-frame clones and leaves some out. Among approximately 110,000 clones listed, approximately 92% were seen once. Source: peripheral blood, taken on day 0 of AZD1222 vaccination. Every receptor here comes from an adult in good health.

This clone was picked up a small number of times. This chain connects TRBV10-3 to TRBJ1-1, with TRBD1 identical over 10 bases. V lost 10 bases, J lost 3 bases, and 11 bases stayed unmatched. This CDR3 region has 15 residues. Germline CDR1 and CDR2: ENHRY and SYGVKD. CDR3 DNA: TGTGCCACCCATGCCGACAGGGGGCGAGACACTGAAGCTTTCTTT. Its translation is CATHADRGRDTEAFF.

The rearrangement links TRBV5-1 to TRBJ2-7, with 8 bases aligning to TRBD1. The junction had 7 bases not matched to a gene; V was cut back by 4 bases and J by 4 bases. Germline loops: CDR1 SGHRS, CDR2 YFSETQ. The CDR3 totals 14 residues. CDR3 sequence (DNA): TGCGCCAGCAGCAAAACCACAGGGGGATACGAGCAGTACTTC. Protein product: CASSKTTGGYEQYF.

The CDR3 loop reads CASSKGQGAANEKLFF. The CDR3 nucleotides are TGTGCCAGCAGCAAAGGACAGGGGGCGGCTAATGAAAAACTGTTTTTT. This sequence joins TRBV5-6 and TRBJ1-4, with 11 bases that match TRBD1. The trim removed 4 bases at V and 3 bases at J, leaving 5 bases unmatched. Germline V gene sequence: CDR1 SGHDT, CDR2 YYEEEE. This CDR3 spans 16 amino acids.

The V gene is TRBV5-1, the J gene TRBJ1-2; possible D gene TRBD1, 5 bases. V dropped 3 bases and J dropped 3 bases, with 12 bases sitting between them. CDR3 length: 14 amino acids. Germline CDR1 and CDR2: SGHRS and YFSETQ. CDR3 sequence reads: CASSWGDADYGYTF. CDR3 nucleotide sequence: TGCGCCAGCAGCTGGGGGGACGCGGACTATGGCTACACCTTC.

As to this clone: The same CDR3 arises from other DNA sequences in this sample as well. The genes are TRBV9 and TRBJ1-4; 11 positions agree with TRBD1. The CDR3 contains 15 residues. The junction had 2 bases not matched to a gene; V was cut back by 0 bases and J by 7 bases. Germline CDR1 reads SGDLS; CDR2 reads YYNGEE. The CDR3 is CASSVGTGGGEKLFF. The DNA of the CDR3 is TGTGCCAGCAGCGTAGGGACAGGGGGCGGTGAAAAACTGTTTTTT.

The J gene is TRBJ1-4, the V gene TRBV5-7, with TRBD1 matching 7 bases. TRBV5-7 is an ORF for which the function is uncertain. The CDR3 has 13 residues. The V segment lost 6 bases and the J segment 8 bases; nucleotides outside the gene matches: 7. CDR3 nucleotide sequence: TGTGCCAGCATCGGACAGGTTAGAGAAAAACTGTTTTTT. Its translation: CASIGQVREKLFF.

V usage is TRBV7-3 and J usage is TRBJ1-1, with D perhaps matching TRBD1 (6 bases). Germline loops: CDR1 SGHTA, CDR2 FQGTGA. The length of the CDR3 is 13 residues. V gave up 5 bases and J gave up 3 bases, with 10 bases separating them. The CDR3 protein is CASSRGFDTEAFF. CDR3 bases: TGTGCCAGCAGCAGGGGGTTTGACACTGAAGCTTTCTTT. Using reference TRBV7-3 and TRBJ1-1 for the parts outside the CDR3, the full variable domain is GAGVSQTPSNKVTEKGKYVELRCDPISGHTALYWYRQSLGQGPEFLIYFQGTGAADDSGLPNDRFFAVRPEGSVSTLKIQRTERGDSAVYLCASSRGFDTEAFFGQGTRLTVV.

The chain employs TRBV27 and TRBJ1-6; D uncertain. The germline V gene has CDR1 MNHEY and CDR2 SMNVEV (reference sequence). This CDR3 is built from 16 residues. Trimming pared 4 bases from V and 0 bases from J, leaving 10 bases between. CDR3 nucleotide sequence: TGTGCCAGCAGTTCCGCGAGGAGCTCCTATAATTCACCCCTCCACTTT. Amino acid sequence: CASSSARSSYNSPLHF.

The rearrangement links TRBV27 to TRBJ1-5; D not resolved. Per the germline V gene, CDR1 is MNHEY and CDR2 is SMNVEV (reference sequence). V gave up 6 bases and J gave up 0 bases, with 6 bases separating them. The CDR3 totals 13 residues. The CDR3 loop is CASRLGSNQPQHF. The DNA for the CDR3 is TGTGCCAGCAGGCTTGGTAGCAATCAGCCCCAGCATTTT.

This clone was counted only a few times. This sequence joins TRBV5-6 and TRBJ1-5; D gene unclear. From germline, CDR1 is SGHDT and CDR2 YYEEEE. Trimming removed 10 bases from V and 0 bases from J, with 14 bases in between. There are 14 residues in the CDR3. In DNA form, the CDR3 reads TGTGCCTCTCGGTGGCCCTATAGCAATCAGCCCCAGCATTTT. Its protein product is CASRWPYSNQPQHF.

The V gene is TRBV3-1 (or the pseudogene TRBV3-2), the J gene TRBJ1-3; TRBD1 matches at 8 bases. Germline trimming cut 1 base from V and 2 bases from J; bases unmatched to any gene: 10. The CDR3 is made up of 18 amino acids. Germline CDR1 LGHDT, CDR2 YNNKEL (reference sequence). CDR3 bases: TGTGCCAGCAGCCAAGGGGGCAGGGGGCCGATAGCTGGAAACACCATATATTTT. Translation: CASSQGGRGPIAGNTIYF.

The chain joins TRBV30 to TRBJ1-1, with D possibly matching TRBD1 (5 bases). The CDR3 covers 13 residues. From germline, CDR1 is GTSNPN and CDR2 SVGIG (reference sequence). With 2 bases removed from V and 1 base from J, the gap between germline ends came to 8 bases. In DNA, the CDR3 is TGTGCCTGGAGTCCGGGGGGGAACACTGAAGCTTTCTTT. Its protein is CAWSPGGNTEAFF.

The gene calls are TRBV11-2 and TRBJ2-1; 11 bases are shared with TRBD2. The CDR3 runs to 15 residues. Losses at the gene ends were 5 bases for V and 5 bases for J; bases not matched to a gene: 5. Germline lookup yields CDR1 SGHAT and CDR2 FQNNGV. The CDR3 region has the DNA TGTGCCAGCAGCCAGGGACTAGCGGAAAACAATGAGCAGTTCTTC. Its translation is CASSQGLAENNEQFF.

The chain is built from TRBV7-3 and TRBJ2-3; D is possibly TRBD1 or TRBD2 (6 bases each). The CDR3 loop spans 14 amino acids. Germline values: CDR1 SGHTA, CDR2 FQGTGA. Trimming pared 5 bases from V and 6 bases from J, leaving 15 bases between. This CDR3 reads CASSQGLALDTQYF. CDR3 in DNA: TGTGCCAGCAGCCAGGGGCTAGCGCTCGATACGCAGTATTTT.

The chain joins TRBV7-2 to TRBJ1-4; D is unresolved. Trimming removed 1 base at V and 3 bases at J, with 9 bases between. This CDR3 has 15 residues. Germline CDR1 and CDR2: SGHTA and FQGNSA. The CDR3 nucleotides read TGTGCCAGCAGCTTAGGGGTCGGGGCTAATGAAAAACTGTTTTTT. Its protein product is CASSLGVGANEKLFF.

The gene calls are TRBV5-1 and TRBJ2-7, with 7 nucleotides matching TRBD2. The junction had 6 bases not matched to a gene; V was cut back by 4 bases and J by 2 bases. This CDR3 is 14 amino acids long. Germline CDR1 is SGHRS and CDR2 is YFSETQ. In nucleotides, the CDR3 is TGCGCCAGCAGCCCGTTGACTAGCACCTACGAGCAGTACTTC. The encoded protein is CASSPLTSTYEQYF.

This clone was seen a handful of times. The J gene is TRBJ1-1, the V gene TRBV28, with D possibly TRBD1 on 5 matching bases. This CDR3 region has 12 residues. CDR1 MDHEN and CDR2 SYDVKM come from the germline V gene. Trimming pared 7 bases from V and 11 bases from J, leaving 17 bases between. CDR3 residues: CASNLNGGDAFF. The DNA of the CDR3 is TGTGCCAGCAATCTAAACGGGGGAGATGCTTTCTTT.

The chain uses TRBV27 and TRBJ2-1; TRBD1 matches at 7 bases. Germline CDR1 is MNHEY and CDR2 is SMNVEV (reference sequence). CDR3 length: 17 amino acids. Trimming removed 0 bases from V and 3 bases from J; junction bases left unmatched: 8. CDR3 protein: CASSLSIRQGGYNEQFF. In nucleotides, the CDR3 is TGTGCCAGCAGTTTATCGATCCGACAGGGTGGCTACAATGAGCAGTTCTTC.

In DNA form, the CDR3 reads TGTGCCAGCAGGAGGGGGCTCGATGGGATTAATGAAAAACTGTTTTTT. Protein: CASRRGLDGINEKLFF. The chain employs TRBV7-9 and TRBJ1-4, with 7 bases lining up with TRBD1. Germline V gene lookup returns CDR1 SEHNR and CDR2 FQNEAQ (reference sequence). V dropped 6 bases and J dropped 4; count of bases not matched to a gene: 11. The CDR3 length is 16 residues.

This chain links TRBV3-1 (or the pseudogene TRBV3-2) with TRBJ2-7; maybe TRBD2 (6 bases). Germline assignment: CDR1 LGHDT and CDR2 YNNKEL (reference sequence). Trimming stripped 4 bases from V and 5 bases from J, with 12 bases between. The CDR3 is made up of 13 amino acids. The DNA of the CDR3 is TGTGCCAGCAGCCGCCGAGGAGGGGACGAGCAGTACTTC. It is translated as CASSRRGGDEQYF.

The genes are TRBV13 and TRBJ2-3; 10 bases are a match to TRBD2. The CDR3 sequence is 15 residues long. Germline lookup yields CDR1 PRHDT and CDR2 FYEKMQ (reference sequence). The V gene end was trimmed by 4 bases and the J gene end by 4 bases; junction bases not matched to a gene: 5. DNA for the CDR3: TGTGCCAGCAGCTCCAGCGGGGGGGCCCCAGATACGCAGTATTTT. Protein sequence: CASSSSGGAPDTQYF. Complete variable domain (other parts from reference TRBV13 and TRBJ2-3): AAGVIQSPRHLIKEKRETATLKCYPIPRHDTVYWYQQGPGQDPQFLISFYEKMQSDKGSIPDRFSAQQFSDYHSELNMSSLELGDSALYFCASSSSGGAPDTQYFGPGTRLTVL.

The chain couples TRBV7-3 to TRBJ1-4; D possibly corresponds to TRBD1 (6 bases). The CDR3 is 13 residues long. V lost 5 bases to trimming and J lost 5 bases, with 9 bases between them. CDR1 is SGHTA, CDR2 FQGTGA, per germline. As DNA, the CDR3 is TGTGCCAGCAGCCAGGGACACAATGAAAAACTGTTTTTT. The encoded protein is CASSQGHNEKLFF.

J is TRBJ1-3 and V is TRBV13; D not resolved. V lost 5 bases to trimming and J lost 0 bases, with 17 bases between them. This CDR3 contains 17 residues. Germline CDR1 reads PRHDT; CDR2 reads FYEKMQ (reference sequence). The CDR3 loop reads CASSLRRMGNSGNTIYF. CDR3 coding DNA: TGTGCCAGCAGCCTTAGACGGATGGGGAACTCTGGAAACACCATATATTTT.

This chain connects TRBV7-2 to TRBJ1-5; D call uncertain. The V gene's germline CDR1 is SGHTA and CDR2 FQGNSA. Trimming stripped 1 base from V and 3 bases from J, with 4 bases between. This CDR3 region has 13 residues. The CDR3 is CASSLVDNQPQHF. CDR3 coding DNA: TGTGCCAGCAGCTTAGTTGACAATCAGCCCCAGCATTTT.

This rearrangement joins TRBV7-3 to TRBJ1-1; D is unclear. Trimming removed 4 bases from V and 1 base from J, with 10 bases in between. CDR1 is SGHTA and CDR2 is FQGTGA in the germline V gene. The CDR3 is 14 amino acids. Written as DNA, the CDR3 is TGTGCCAGCAGCTCCGGACCGCAGAACACTGAAGCTTTCTTT. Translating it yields CASSSGPQNTEAFF.

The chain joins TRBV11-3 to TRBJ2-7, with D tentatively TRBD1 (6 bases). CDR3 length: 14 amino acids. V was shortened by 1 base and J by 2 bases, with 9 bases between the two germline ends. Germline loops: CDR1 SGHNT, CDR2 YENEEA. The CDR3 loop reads CASSLVQGPYEQYF. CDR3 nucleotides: TGTGCCAGCAGCTTAGTACAGGGCCCCTACGAGCAGTACTTC.